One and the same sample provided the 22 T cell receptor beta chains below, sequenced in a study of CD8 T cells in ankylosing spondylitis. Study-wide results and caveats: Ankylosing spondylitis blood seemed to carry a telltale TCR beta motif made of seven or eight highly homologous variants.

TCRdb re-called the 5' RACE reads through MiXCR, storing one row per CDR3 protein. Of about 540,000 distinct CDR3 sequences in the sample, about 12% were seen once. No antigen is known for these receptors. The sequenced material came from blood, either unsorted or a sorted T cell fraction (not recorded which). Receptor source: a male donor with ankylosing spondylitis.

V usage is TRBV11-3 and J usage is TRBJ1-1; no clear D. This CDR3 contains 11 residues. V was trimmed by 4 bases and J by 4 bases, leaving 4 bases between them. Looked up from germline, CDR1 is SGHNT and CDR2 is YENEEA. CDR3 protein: CASSSFTEAFF. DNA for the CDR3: TGTGCCAGCAGCTCCTTCACTGAAGCTTTCTTT.

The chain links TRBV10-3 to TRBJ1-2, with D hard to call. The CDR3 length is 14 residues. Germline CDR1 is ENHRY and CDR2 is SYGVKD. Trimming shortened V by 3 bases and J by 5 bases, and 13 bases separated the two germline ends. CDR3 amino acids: CAISEVAARYGYTF. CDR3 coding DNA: TGTGCCATCAGTGAAGTCGCAGCACGATATGGCTACACCTTC.

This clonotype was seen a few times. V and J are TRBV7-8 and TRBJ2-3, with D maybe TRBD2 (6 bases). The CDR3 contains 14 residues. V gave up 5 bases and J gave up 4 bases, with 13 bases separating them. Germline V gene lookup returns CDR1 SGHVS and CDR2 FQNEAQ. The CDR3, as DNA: TGTGCCAGCAGCCTCCGGGACTTCTCAGATACGCAGTATTTT. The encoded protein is CASSLRDFSDTQYF.

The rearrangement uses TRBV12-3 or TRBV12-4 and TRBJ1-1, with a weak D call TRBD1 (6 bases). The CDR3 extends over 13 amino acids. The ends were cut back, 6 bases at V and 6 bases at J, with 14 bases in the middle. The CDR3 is CASSLQGGAEAFF. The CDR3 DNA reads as TGTGCCAGCAGCCTACAGGGTGGGGCTGAAGCTTTCTTT.

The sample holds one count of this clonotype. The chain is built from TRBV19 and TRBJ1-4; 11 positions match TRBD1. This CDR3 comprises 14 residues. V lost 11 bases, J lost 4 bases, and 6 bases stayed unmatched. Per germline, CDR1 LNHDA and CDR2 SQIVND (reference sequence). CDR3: CAAGQGANNEKLFF. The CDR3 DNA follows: TGTGCCGCCGGACAGGGGGCGAATAATGAAAAACTGTTTTTT.

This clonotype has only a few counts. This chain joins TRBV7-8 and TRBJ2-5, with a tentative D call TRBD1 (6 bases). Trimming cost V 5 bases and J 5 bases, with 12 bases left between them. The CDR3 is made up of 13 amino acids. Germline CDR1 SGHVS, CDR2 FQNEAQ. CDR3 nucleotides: TGTGCCAGCAGCCCCATAGACAGGGAGACCCAGTACTTC. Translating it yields CASSPIDRETQYF.

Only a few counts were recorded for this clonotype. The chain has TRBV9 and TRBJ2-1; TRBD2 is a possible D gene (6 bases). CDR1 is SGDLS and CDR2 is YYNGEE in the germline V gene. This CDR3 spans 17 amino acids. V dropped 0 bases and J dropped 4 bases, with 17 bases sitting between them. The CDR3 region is CASSVEVSGVFYNEQFF. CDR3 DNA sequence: TGTGCCAGCAGCGTAGAAGTTAGCGGAGTCTTTTACAATGAGCAGTTCTTC.

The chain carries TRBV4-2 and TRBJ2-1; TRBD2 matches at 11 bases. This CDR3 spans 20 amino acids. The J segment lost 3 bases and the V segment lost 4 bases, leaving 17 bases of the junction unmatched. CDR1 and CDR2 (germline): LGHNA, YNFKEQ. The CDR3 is CASSRAGVAGGSRGYNEQFF. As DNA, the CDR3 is TGTGCCAGCAGCCGGGCGGGGGTAGCGGGAGGGAGTAGGGGCTACAATGAGCAGTTCTTC.

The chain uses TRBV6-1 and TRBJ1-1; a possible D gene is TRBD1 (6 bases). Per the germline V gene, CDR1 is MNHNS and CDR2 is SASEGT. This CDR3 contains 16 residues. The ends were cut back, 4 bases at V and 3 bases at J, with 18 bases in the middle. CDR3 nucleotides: TGTGCCAGCAGTGGGGAAAGGGGGGTCGTGGACACTGAAGCTTTCTTT. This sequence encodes CASSGERGVVDTEAFF.

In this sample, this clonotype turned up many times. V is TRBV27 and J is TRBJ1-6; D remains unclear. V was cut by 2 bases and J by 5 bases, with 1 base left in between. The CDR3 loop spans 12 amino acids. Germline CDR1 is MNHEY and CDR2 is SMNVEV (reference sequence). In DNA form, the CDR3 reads TGTGCCAGCAGTTTAAATAATTCACCCCTCCACTTT. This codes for CASSLNNSPLHF.

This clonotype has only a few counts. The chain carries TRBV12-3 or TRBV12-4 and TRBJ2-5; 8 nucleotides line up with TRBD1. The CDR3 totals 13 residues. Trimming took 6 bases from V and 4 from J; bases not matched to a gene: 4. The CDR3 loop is CASSYTGGETQYF. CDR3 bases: TGTGCCAGCAGCTATACAGGGGGAGAGACCCAGTACTTC.

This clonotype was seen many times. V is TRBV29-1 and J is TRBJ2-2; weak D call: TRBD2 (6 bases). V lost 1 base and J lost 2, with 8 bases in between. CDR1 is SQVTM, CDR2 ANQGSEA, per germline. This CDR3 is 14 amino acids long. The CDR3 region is CSVEVGLNTGELFF. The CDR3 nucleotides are TGCAGCGTTGAAGTAGGACTAAACACCGGGGAGCTGTTTTTT.

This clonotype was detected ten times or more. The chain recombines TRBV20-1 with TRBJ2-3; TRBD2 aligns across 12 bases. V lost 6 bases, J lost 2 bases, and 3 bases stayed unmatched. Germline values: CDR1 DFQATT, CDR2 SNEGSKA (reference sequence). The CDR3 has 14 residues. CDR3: CSALAGGPTDTQYF. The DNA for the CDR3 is TGCAGTGCCCTAGCGGGAGGGCCCACAGATACGCAGTATTTT.

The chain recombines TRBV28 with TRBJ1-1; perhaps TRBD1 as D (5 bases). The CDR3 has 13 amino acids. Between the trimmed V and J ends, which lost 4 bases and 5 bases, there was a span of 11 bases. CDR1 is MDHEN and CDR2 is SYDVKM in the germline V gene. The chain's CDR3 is CASSYPGWTEAFF. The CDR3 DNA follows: TGTGCCAGCAGTTATCCAGGGTGGACTGAAGCTTTCTTT.

The CDR3 sequence is CASRILTSGRHNEQFF. In DNA form, the CDR3 reads TGTGCCAGCAGGATACTGACTAGCGGGAGGCACAATGAGCAGTTCTTC. The chain links TRBV27 to TRBJ2-1, with 13 positions matching TRBD2. Germline lookup yields CDR1 MNHEY and CDR2 SMNVEV (reference sequence). The CDR3 is made up of 16 amino acids. V gave up 6 bases and J gave up 5 bases; unmatched junction bases: 7.

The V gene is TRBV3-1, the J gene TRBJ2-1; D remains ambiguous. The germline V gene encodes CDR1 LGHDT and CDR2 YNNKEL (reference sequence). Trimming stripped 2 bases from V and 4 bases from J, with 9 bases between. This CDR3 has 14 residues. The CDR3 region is CASSQLIRYNEQFF. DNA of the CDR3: TGTGCCAGCAGCCAACTTATTCGATACAATGAGCAGTTCTTC.

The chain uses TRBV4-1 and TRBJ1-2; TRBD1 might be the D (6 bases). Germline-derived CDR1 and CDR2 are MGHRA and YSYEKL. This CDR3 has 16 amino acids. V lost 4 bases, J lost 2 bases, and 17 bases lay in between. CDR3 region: CASSRRVGTQNYGYTF. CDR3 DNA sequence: TGCGCCAGCAGCCGACGAGTCGGGACACAAAACTATGGCTACACCTTC.

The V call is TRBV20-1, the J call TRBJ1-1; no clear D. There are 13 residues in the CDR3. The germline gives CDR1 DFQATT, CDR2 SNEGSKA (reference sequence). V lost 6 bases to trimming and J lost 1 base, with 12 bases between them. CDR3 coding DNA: TGCAGTGCCCCGGGCAGATCGAACACTGAAGCTTTCTTT. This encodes CSAPGRSNTEAFF.

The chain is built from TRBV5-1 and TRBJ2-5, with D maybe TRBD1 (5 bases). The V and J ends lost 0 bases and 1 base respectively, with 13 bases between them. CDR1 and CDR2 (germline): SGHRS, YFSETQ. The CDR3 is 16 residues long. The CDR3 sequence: CASSLETGHGQETQYF. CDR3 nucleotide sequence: TGCGCCAGCAGCTTGGAAACTGGACACGGCCAAGAGACCCAGTACTTC.

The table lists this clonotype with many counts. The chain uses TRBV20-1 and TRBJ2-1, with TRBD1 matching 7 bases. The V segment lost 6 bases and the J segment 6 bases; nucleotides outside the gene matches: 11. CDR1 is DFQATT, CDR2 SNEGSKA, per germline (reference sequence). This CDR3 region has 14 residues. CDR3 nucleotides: TGCAGTGCAACGGGACAGTCTGCAATCAATGAGCAGTTCTTC. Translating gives CSATGQSAINEQFF.

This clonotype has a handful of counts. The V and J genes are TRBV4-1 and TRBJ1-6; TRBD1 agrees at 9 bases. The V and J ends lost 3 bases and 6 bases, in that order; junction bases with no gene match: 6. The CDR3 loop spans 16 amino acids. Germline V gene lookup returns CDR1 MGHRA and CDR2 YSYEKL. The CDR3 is CASSQMTGGGNSPLHF. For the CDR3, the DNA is TGCGCCAGCAGCCAGATGACAGGGGGAGGTAATTCACCCCTCCACTTT.

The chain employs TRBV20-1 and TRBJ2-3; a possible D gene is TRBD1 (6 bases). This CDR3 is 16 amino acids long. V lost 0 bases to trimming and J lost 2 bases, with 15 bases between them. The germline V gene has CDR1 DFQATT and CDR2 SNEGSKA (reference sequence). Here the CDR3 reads CSARDLNRAFTDTQYF. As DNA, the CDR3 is TGCAGTGCTAGAGATCTCAACAGGGCGTTCACAGATACGCAGTATTTT.